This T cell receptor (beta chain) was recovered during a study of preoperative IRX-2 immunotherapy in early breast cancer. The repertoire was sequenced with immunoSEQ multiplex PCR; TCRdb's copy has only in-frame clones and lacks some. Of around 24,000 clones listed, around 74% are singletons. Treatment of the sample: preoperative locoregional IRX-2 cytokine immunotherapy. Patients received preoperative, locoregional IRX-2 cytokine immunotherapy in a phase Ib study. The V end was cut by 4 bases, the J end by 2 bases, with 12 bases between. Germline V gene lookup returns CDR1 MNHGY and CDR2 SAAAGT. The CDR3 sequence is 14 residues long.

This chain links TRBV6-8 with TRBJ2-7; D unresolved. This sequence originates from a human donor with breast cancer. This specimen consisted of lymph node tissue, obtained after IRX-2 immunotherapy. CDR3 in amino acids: CASSSDLPPYEQYF. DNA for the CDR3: TGTGCCAGCAGTTCGGACCTACCGCCCTACGAGCAGTACTTC.